This T cell receptor (beta chain) was sequenced during a study of blood T cell repertoires in COVID-19. Across the whole study: COVID-19 samples, acute and convalescent, were from the United States, Italy and Spain. T cells, B-cell-depleted T cells, or PBMCs provided the cDNA or gDNA that served as material.

Original processing notes: Cell counts per sample came from amplifying reference gene primers. Using immunoSEQ multiplex PCR, the repertoire was profiled, and TCRdb retains in-frame clones only, with some absent. That table furnishes V, J and clone size, whereas the DNA furnished D and trimming. The sample comprises 250,000 to 350,000 clones, more than 70% of which are singletons, and 6.4% rests with the top ten. This CDR3 comprises 17 residues. V was trimmed by 3 bases and J by 0 bases, leaving 16 bases between them. CDR1 SGHKS and CDR2 YYEKEE come from the germline V gene (reference sequence). The rearrangement uses TRBV5-5 and TRBJ1-3; D unresolved. This TCR came from a man between 18 and 35 years old who had recovered from COVID-19. Material for sequencing was peripheral blood. The CDR3 nucleotides read TGTGCCAGCAGCTCCAGACTGCCAACGACCTCTGGAAACACCATATATTTT. This codes for CASSSRLPTTSGNTIYF.